One T cell receptor (beta chain) is described in this entry. Generated by immunoSEQ multiplex PCR, the TCRdb table keeps only in-frame clones and is missing some. The table records roughly 60,000 clones, approximately 86% of them present only once. The sample belongs to a study of technical replicates of blood from several donors. CDR3 length equals 17 residues. V gene TRBV1 combines with J gene TRBJ2-5; TRBD1 was called by the table and not checked on the DNA. TRBV1 is recorded as a pseudogene. The clonotype comes from a human donor in good health. Some clones in this sample may be carry-over from other donors' samples. Sequenced input: PBMCs. The CDR3 DNA sequence: TGCACCAGCAGCCAGAACCAGATACCCCGCCCCAAGGAGACCCAGTACTTC. It translates to CTSSQNQIPRPKETQYF.